The 5 T cell receptor beta chains in this list originate from one sample, sequenced in a study of cytomegalovirus exposure and HLA in healthy donors (dated 2017 in TCRdb). The receptor library was made with the immunoSEQ multiplex PCR assay. The multiplex PCR relied on a mix of 60 forward primers for TCR Vbeta segments and 13 reverse primers for TCR Jbeta segments. Drawn from immuneACCESS, this table holds only the in-frame rearrangements with V and J called that TCRdb kept. Clones are partly lost; checked studies trace under half to an unresolved V gene and leave the rest unexplained. The sample table records about 160,000 clones; 84% of these occur just once. The ten most abundant clones make up around 0.98% of the sample. The sequenced sample consisted of PBMCs. These receptors all come from a man aged 30-40 years in good health and CMV-seronegative.

This chain joins TRBV15 and TRBJ1-2; tentatively, D is TRBD1 (6 bases). Germline CDR1 is LNHNV and CDR2 is YYDKDF (reference sequence). The CDR3 runs 14 residues. Trimming shortened V by 0 bases and J by 6 bases, and 11 bases separated the two germline ends. The CDR3 nucleotides are TGTGCCACCAGCAGAGATCAGGGGATGCATGGCTACACCTTC. It encodes CATSRDQGMHGYTF.

J is TRBJ2-2 and V is TRBV30; 13 bases line up with TRBD2. The CDR3 is 14 residues long. CDR1 and CDR2 from the germline V gene are GTSNPN and SVGIG (reference sequence). V lost 5 bases and J lost 7; bases outside the gene matches: 4. CDR3 in DNA: TGTGCCTGGGAGGGACTAGCGGGGAACGGGGAGCTGTTTTTT. It encodes CAWEGLAGNGELFF.

With regard to this clone: One end of the junction fails to match germline, which may point to a read error. V and J are TRBV7-7 and TRBJ2-7; 9 bases map to TRBD2. Germline V gene data show CDR1 as SSHAT and CDR2 as FNYEAQ (reference sequence). The CDR3 is 15 amino acids. The CDR3 region is CASSLSLAGPYEQYF. CDR3 DNA sequence: TGTGCTAGCAGCTTAAGTCTAGCGGGACCCTACGAGCAGTACTTC.

The V gene is TRBV2, the J gene TRBJ2-5, with 9 bases lining up with TRBD1. V gave up 5 bases and J gave up 5 bases; unmatched junction bases: 12. Germline loops: CDR1 SNHLY, CDR2 FYNNEI. The CDR3 is 16 amino acids. The CDR3 bases are TGTGCCAGCAGTACTGCTGGGACAGGGCTAGGGGAGACCCAGTACTTC. The encoded protein is CASSTAGTGLGETQYF.

This clone has a handful of counts. CDR3 sequence (DNA): TGTGCCAGCATGGGACTCAAGCGGGGGATTGGAGATACGCAGTATTTT. Its translation is CASMGLKRGIGDTQYF. The chain uses TRBV5-4 and TRBJ2-3; 8 bases match TRBD2. The V segment lost 6 bases and the J segment 5 bases; nucleotides outside the gene matches: 14. Germline V lookup: CDR1 SGHNT, CDR2 YYREEE (reference sequence). The CDR3 totals 16 residues.